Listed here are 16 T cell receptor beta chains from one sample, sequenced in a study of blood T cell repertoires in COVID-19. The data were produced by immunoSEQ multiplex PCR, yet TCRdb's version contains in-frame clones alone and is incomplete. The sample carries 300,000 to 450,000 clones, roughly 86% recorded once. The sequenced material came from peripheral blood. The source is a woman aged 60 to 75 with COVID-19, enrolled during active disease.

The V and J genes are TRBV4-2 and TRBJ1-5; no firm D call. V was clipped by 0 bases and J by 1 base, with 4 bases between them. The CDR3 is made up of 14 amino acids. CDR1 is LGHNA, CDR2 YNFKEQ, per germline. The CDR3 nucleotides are TGTGCCAGCAGCCAAGATAGAAGCAATCAGCCCCAGCATTTT. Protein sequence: CASSQDRSNQPQHF.

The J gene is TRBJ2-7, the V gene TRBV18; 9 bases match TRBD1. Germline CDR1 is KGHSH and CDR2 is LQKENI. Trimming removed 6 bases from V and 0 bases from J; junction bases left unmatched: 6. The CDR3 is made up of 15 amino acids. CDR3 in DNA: TGTGCCAGCTCCCCAGACAGGGGGAGCTCCTACGAGCAGTACTTC. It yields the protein CASSPDRGSSYEQYF.

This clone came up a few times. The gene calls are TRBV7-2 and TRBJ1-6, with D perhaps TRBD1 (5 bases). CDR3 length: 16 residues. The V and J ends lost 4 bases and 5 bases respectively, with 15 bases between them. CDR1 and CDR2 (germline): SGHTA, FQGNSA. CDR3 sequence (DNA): TGTGCCAGCAGCTCCCAACCTACAGGCCATAATTCACCCCTCCACTTT. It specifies CASSSQPTGHNSPLHF.

The CDR3 region has the DNA TGTGCCAGCAGTGTAGTGCAGCTCGGGGCTGAAGCTTTCTTT. This sequence encodes CASSVVQLGAEAFF. The chain has TRBV2 and TRBJ1-1; no reliable D call. The CDR3 loop spans 14 amino acids. CDR1 is SNHLY, CDR2 FYNNEI, per germline. Trimming shortened V by 4 bases and J by 6 bases, and 15 bases separated the two germline ends.

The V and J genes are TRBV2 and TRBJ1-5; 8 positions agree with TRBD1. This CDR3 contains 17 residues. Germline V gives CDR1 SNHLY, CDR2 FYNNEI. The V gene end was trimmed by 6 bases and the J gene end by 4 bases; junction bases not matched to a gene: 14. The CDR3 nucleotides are TGTGCCAGCAGCGTACTAAGGACAGGGAAGGGTAATCAGCCCCAGCATTTT. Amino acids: CASSVLRTGKGNQPQHF.

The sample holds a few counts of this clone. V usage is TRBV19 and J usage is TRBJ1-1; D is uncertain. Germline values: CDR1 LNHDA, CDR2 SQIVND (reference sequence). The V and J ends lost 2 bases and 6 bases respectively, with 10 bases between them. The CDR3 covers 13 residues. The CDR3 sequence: CASSIRESAEAFF. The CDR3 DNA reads TGTGCCAGTAGTATACGGGAATCGGCTGAAGCTTTCTTT.

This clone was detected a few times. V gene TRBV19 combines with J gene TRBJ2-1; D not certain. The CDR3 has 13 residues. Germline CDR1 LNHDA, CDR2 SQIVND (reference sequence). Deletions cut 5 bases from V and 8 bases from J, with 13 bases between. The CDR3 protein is CASSVPPSDEQFF. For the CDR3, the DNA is TGTGCCAGTAGTGTACCACCTAGTGATGAGCAGTTCTTC.

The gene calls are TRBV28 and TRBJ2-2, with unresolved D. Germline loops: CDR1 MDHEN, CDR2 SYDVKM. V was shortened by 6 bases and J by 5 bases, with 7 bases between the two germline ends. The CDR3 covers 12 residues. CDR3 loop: CASSGWTGELFF. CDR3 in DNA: TGTGCCAGCAGCGGGTGGACCGGGGAGCTGTTTTTT.

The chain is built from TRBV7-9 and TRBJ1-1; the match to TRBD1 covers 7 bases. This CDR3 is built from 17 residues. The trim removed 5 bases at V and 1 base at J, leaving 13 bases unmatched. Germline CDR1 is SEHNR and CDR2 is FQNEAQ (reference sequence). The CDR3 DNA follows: TGTGCCAGCAGCACTAACCTGGGACAGACGAAGAACACTGAAGCTTTCTTT. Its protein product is CASSTNLGQTKNTEAFF. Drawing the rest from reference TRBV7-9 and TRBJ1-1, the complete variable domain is DTGVSQNPRHKITKRGQNVTFRCDPISEHNRLYWYRQTLGQGPEFLTYFQNEAQLEKSRLLSDRFSAERPKGSFSTLEIQRTEQGDSAMYLCASSTNLGQTKNTEAFFGQGTRLTVV.

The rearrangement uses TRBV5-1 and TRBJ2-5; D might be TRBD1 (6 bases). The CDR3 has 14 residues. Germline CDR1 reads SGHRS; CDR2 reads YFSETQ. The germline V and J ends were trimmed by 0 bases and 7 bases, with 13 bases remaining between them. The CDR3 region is CASSLETGKGTQYF. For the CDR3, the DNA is TGCGCCAGCAGCTTGGAAACAGGGAAGGGGACCCAGTACTTC.

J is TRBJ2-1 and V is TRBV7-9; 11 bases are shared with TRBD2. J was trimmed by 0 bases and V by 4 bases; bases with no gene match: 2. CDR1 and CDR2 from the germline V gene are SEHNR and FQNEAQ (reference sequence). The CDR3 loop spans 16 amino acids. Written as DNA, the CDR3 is TGTGCCAGCAGCTATAGCGGGGGGGTCTCCTACAATGAGCAGTTCTTC. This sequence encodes CASSYSGGVSYNEQFF.

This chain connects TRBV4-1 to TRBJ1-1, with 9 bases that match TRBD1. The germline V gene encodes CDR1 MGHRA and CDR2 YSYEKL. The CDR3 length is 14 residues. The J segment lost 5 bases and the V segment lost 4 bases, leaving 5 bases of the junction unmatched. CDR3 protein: CASSRWDRETEAFF. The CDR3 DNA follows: TGCGCCAGCAGCCGGTGGGACAGGGAAACTGAAGCTTTCTTT.

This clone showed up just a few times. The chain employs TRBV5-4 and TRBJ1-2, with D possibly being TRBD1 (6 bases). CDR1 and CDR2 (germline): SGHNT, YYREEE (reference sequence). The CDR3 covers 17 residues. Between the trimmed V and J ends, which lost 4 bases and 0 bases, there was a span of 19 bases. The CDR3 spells CASSMVNRAPTNYGYTF. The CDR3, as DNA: TGTGCCAGCAGCATGGTGAACAGGGCTCCTACTAACTATGGCTACACCTTC.

The CDR3 is CATTPESRTPEAFF. In DNA form, the CDR3 reads TGTGCCACCACCCCCGAATCCAGAACGCCTGAAGCTTTCTTT. This chain joins TRBV24-1 and TRBJ1-1, with D unclear. From germline, CDR1 is KGHDR and CDR2 SFDVKD. V was shortened by 8 bases and J by 6 bases, with 18 bases between the two germline ends. This CDR3 contains 14 residues.

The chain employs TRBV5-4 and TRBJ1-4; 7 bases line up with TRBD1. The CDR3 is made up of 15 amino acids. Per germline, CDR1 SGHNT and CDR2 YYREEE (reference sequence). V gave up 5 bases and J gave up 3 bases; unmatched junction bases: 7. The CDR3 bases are TGTGCCAGCAGTAGAGGCGGGACAGCTAATGAAAAACTGTTTTTT. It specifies CASSRGGTANEKLFF.

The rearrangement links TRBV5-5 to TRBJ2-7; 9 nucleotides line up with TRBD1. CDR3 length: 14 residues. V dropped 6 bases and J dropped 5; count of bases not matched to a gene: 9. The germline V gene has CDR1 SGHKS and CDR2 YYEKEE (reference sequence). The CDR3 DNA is TGTGCCAGCACCACGGGACAGGGCATCCACGAGCAGTACTTC. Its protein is CASTTGQGIHEQYF.